This is a list of T cell receptor beta chains from one sample in a study of CD8+CD57+ T cells in acquired aplastic anemia. One entry per CDR3 protein results from TCRdb running MiXCR on the reads. In the table there are roughly 81,000 distinct CDR3 sequences, about 45% of which are singletons. The sample taken for sequencing was sorted CD4+, CD8+, or CD8+CD57+ T cells (not recorded which) from PBMCs. The origin of the receptors is a human donor in good health, serving as a control. Each CDR3 is given with its conserved first and last residue. Clone size is not always given. Where it is, it says once, few, many or a class for expanded clones.

>.|TRBJ2-7|TRBV7-9
CASSLGISYEQYF
>.|TRBJ2-2|TRBV25-1
CASSASSGSDTGELFF
>.|TRBJ2-1|TRBV3-1
CASSHSTGEVHNEQFF
>many|TRBJ1-1|TRBV7-9
CASSPEFGAEAFF
>.|TRBJ1-4|TRBV4-2
CASSQALDRGGEKLFF
>.|TRBJ2-2|TRBV24-1
CATSDFAGGKNTGELFF
>few|TRBJ1-4|TRBV2
CASSAGLILFF
>many|TRBJ2-1|TRBV20-1
CSARTSLSSYNEQFF
>few|TRBJ2-3|TRBV19
CASSPWTEGTDTQYF
>many|TRBJ1-2|TRBV10-3
CAITRDKLFNYGYTF
>.|TRBJ2-7|TRBV9
CASSASDGYEQYF
>many|TRBJ1-2|TRBV12-3/TRBV12-4
CASSLGPSYYGYTF
>many|TRBJ1-2|TRBV7-8
CASSHPGHYGYTF
>.|TRBJ2-7|TRBV27
CASVTRGQGTSYEQYF
>.|TRBJ1-2|TRBV19
CASSIARGYTF
>.|TRBJ2-7|TRBV20-1
CSEDRGEQYF
>.|TRBJ1-2|TRBV7-2
CASSDRTGEYGYTF
>many|TRBJ2-6|TRBV9
CASSDPGGHSGANVLTF
>many|TRBJ1-1|TRBV12-3/TRBV12-4
CASTYGQNTEAFF
>many|TRBJ1-2|TRBV7-2
CASSLGQGARDYGYTF
>.|TRBJ2-3|TRBV15
CATSREGGGADTQYF
>many|TRBJ2-7|TRBV5-5
CASSTGQGTYEQYF
>many|TRBJ2-5|TRBV30
CAWRGMGETQYF
>few|TRBJ2-3|TRBV25-1
CASSALAGDRADTQYF
>.|TRBJ1-2|TRBV29-1
CSVEGTVANYGYTF
>few|TRBJ2-1|TRBV6-1
CASSTGAEQFF
>few|TRBJ2-7|TRBV20-1
CSANNYEQYF
>few|TRBJ2-3|TRBV25-1
CASSALAGSSTDTQYF
>many|TRBJ1-1|TRBV12-3/TRBV12-4
CASTMVEAFF
>many|TRBJ1-6|TRBV7-8
CASQPEASYNSPLHF
>many|TRBJ1-6|TRBV24-1
CATPREGPNSPLHF
>.|TRBJ2-7|TRBV27
CASSLNRGPAYEQYF
>.|TRBJ2-3|TRBV19
CASSIDTDTQYF
>many|TRBJ2-5|TRBV13
CASSSRLAQETQYF
>many|TRBJ1-2|TRBV20-1
CSAPTGASYGYTF
>.|TRBJ2-1|TRBV5-4
CASSSQREQFF
>many|TRBJ2-7|TRBV7-9
CASSPTVSYEQYF
>many|TRBJ2-1|TRBV2
CASNREAIGDEQFF
>many|TRBJ1-4|TRBV6-1
CASRGWQGNEKLFF
>.|TRBJ2-7|TRBV10-3
CAISAPRDSSGEVYEQYF
>few|TRBJ1-4|TRBV9
CASSPDSNEKLFF